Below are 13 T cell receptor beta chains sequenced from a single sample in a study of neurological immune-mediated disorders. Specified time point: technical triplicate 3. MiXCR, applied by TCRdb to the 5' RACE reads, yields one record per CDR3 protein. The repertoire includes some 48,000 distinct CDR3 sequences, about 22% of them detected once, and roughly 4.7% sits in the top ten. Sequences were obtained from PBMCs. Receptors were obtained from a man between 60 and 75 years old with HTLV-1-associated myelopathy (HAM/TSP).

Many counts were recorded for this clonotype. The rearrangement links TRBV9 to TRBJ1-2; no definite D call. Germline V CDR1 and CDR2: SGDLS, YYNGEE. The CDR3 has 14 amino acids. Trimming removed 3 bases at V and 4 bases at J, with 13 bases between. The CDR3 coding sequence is TGTGCCAGCAGCGACCTAGGCGGGAGCTATGGCTACACCTTC. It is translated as CASSDLGGSYGYTF.

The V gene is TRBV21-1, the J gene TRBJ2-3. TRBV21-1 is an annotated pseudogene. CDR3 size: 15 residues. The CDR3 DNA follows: TGTGCCAGCAGCAACCCGCTTGGTTTGTGGGATACGCAGTATTTT. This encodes CASSNPLGLWDTQYF.

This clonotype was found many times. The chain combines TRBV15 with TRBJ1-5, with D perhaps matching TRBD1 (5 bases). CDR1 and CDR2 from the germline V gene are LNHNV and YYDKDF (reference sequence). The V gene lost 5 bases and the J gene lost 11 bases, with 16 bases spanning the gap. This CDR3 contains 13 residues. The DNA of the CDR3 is TGTGCCACCAGCGGCTTAAGGCGGGGGGCCCAGCATTTT. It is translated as CATSGLRRGAQHF.

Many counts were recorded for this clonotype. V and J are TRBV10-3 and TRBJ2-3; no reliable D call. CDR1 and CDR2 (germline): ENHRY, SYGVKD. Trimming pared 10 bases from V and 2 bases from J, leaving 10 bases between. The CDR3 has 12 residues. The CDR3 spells CATQTFTDTQYF. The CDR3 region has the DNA TGTGCCACTCAGACCTTCACAGATACGCAGTATTTT.

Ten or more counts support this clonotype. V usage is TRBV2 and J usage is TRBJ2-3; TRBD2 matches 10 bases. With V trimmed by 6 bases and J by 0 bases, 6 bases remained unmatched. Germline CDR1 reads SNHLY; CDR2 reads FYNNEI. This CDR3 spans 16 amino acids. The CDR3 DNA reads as TGTGCCAGCAGGGGGAGGACTAGCGGAAGCACAGATACGCAGTATTTT. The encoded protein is CASRGRTSGSTDTQYF.

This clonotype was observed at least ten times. CDR3 DNA sequence: TGTGCCAGCAGTTCTAGGTTTGAGCAGTTCTTC. This gives the protein CASSSRFEQFF. The chain links TRBV6-2 or TRBV6-3 to TRBJ2-1; D gene ambiguous. Looked up from germline, CDR1 is MNHEY and CDR2 is SVGEGT. V gave up 4 bases and J gave up 9 bases, with 7 bases separating them. The CDR3 consists of 11 residues.

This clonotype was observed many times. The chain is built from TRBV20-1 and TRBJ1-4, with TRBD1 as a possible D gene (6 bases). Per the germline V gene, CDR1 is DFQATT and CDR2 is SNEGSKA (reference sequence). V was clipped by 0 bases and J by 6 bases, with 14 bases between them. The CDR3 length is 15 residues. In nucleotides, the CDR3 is TGCAGTGCTAGAGATCGGCAGGGGTTGGATGAAAAACTGTTTTTT. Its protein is CSARDRQGLDEKLFF.

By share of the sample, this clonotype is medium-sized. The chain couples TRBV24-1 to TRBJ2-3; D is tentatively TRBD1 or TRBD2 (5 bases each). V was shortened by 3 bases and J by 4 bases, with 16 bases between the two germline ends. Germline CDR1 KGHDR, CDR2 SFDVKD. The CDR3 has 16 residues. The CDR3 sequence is CATSDPDPRGPDTQYF. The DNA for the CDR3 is TGTGCCACCAGTGATCCCGACCCTCGGGGACCAGATACGCAGTATTTT.

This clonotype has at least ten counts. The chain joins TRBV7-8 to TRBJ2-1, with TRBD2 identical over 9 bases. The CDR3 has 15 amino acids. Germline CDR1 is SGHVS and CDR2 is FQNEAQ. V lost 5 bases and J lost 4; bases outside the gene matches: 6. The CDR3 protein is CASSNRLAAYNEQFF. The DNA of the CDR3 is TGTGCCAGCAGCAACAGACTAGCGGCTTACAATGAGCAGTTCTTC.

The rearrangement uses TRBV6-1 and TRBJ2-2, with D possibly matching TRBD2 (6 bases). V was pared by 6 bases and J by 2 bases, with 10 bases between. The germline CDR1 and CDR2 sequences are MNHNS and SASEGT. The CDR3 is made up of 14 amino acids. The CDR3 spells CASRWRGNTGELFF. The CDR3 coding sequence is TGTGCCAGCAGGTGGAGGGGAAACACCGGGGAGCTGTTTTTT.

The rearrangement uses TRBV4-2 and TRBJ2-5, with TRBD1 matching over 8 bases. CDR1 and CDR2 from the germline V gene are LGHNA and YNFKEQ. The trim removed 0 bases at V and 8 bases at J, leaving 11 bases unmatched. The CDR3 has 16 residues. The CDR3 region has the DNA TGTGCCAGCAGCCAAGAAGTAGGGACAGGACAAAATACCCAGTACTTC. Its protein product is CASSQEVGTGQNTQYF.

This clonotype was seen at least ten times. The CDR3 protein is CASSKKGAVTEAFF. In DNA form, the CDR3 reads TGTGCCAGTAGTAAAAAGGGGGCTGTGACTGAAGCTTTCTTT. This rearrangement joins TRBV19 to TRBJ1-1; 7 bases align to TRBD1. The germline gives CDR1 LNHDA, CDR2 SQIVND (reference sequence). The CDR3 has 14 amino acids. V was pared by 4 bases and J by 5 bases, with 7 bases of the junction left unmatched. The full variable domain, rest sourced from reference TRBV19 and TRBJ1-1, is DGGITQSPKYLFRKEGQNVTLSCEQNLNHDAMYWYRQDPGQGLRLIYYSQIVNDFQKGDIAEGYSVSREKKESFPLTVTSAQKNPTAFYLCASSKKGAVTEAFFGQGTRLTVV.

The CDR3 DNA follows: TGTGCCAGCAGCTTAGACGGGGGCGGTGTATATGAGCAGTTCTTC. The encoded protein is CASSLDGGGVYEQFF. This chain uses TRBV7-3 with TRBJ2-1, with D perhaps matching TRBD1 or TRBD2 (6 bases each). The V and J ends lost 2 bases and 8 bases respectively, with 16 bases between them. CDR3 length: 15 residues. Germline V gives CDR1 SGHTA, CDR2 FQGTGA.